The 15 T cell receptor beta chains below were found in one sample sequenced in a study of blood T cell repertoires in COVID-19. Here immunoSEQ multiplex PCR was the method, and the copy in TCRdb shows in-frame clones only, minus some. The repertoire holds roughly 76,000 clones, with about 89% as singletons. What was sequenced was peripheral blood. The source of these receptors is a man aged 70-80 years with active or convalescent COVID-19.

The chain uses TRBV24-1 and TRBJ2-1; 7 positions match TRBD2. This CDR3 has 13 residues. Germline CDR1 is KGHDR and CDR2 is SFDVKD. Trimming removed 6 bases from V and 7 bases from J; junction bases left unmatched: 5. DNA for the CDR3: TGTGCCACCAGTTATGGGGGGGGAAATGAGCAGTTCTTC. Translating it yields CATSYGGGNEQFF.

This clone appeared once. The chain couples TRBV9 to TRBJ1-1, with 7 bases fitting TRBD1. The CDR3 covers 15 residues. J gave up 1 base and V 3 bases, and 6 bases lay outside the gene matches. Germline CDR1 is SGDLS and CDR2 is YYNGEE. The DNA of the CDR3 is TGTGCCAGCAGCGAGCGGACAGGACCGAACACTGAAGCTTTCTTT. Translation: CASSERTGPNTEAFF.

The chain uses TRBV25-1 and TRBJ2-3; weak D call: TRBD1 (6 bases). V lost 2 bases, J lost 8 bases, and 8 bases lay in between. The CDR3 has 12 residues. The germline V gene encodes CDR1 MGHDK and CDR2 SYGVNS. The CDR3 DNA follows: TGTGCCAGCAGTGAACAGGGGTTTACGCAGTATTTT. Amino acids: CASSEQGFTQYF.

The CDR3 DNA follows: TGTGCCAGCCAGGGCAGGGCAACCAACGAGCAGTACTTC. As protein: CASQGRATNEQYF. This rearrangement joins TRBV28 to TRBJ2-7, with D maybe TRBD1 (5 bases). Trimming shortened V by 8 bases and J by 5 bases, and 16 bases separated the two germline ends. The CDR3 has 13 residues. CDR1 is MDHEN, CDR2 SYDVKM, per germline.

V is TRBV7-8 and J is TRBJ1-2, with D unresolved. The V end was cut by 1 base, the J end by 6 bases, with 12 bases between. This CDR3 has 14 residues. CDR1 and CDR2 from the germline V gene are SGHVS and FQNEAQ. The DNA of the CDR3 is TGTGCCAGCAGCTTAGATCGGCAGGTCGATGGCTACACCTTC. This codes for CASSLDRQVDGYTF.

Only a few counts were recorded for this clone. V and J are TRBV14 and TRBJ2-5; 7 bases fit TRBD2. Germline trimming cut 1 base from V and 7 bases from J; bases unmatched to any gene: 9. This CDR3 has 15 residues. Germline CDR1 is SGHDN and CDR2 is FVKESK. The CDR3 is CASSQASTSVGTQYF. The CDR3 DNA is TGTGCCAGCAGCCAAGCCTCCACTAGCGTAGGGACCCAGTACTTC.

J is TRBJ2-1 and V is TRBV7-2; the D is unclear. Germline values: CDR1 SGHTA, CDR2 FQGNSA. The V end lost 3 bases, the J end lost 8 bases, and 8 bases lay between the germline ends. This CDR3 has 12 amino acids. DNA for the CDR3: TGTGCCAGCAGCTTCACCGGGTATGAGCAGTTCTTC. This sequence encodes CASSFTGYEQFF.

The V and J genes are TRBV7-9 and TRBJ1-4; D not resolved. Germline assignment: CDR1 SEHNR and CDR2 FQNEAQ (reference sequence). The CDR3 is 14 amino acids. The V gene lost 4 bases and the J gene lost 8 bases, with 14 bases spanning the gap. The CDR3 region is CASSYPSVSEKLFF. In nucleotides, the CDR3 is TGTGCCAGCAGCTATCCTAGTGTGAGCGAAAAACTGTTTTTT.

The chain links TRBV19 to TRBJ2-7; weak D call: TRBD2 (5 bases). The V gene's germline CDR1 is LNHDA and CDR2 SQIVND (reference sequence). Trimming took 8 bases from V and 3 from J, leaving 14 bases between them. The CDR3 extends over 13 amino acids. In nucleotides, the CDR3 is TGTGCCAGTGCCCCGGTCGGGAACTACGAGCAGTACTTC. This translates into CASAPVGNYEQYF.

The sample holds one count of this clone. V and J are TRBV5-1 and TRBJ1-1; tentative D call: TRBD1 (5 bases). The V and J ends lost 4 bases and 5 bases respectively, with 15 bases between them. In germline, CDR1 is SGHRS, CDR2 YFSETQ. This CDR3 contains 14 residues. The CDR3 protein is CASSRFGGKTEAFF. The CDR3 nucleotides read TGCGCCAGCAGCAGATTCGGGGGTAAGACTGAAGCTTTCTTT.

V and J are TRBV9 and TRBJ2-3; 16 bases fit TRBD2. This CDR3 spans 16 amino acids. Trimming removed 3 bases from V and 7 bases from J; junction bases left unmatched: 5. Germline lookup yields CDR1 SGDLS and CDR2 YYNGEE. The chain's CDR3 is CASSEGLAGGPYTQYF. DNA for the CDR3: TGTGCCAGCAGCGAGGGACTAGCGGGAGGGCCATATACGCAGTATTTT. Using reference TRBV9 and TRBJ2-3 for the parts outside the CDR3, the full variable domain is DSGVTQTPKHLITATGQRVTLRCSPRSGDLSVYWYQQSLDQGLQFLIQYYNGEERAKGNILERFSAQQFPDLHSELNLSSLELGDSALYFCASSEGLAGGPYTQYFGPGTRLTVL.

This chain joins TRBV6-2 or TRBV6-3 and TRBJ1-5; no definite D call. The CDR3 consists of 16 residues. The germline V gene has CDR1 MNHEY and CDR2 SVGEGT. The V and J ends lost 2 bases and 11 bases respectively, with 22 bases between them. CDR3 in DNA: TGTGCCAGCAGTTACACCCCATGGCCCCAATTGATTGCCCAGCATTTT. Translation gives CASSYTPWPQLIAQHF.

This clone has a single count. The chain links TRBV27 to TRBJ2-2; possible D gene TRBD2, 5 bases. The germline V gene encodes CDR1 MNHEY and CDR2 SMNVEV (reference sequence). Trimming took off 4 bases at V and 1 base at J, with 7 bases between the two ends. There are 14 residues in the CDR3. The CDR3 sequence is CASSSDLNTGELFF. The CDR3 coding sequence is TGTGCCAGCAGTTCGGACTTGAACACCGGGGAGCTGTTTTTT.

This clone showed up just once. The chain employs TRBV5-1 and TRBJ2-7; 10 nucleotides line up with TRBD2. V lost 4 bases to trimming and J lost 6 bases; unmatched junction nucleotides: 13. CDR3 length equals 16 residues. Germline V gene lookup returns CDR1 SGHRS and CDR2 YFSETQ. CDR3 coding DNA: TGCGCCAGCAGCCCCCGCGGGCTAGCGGGAGTTACCGAGCAGTACTTC. This encodes CASSPRGLAGVTEQYF.

V is TRBV28 and J is TRBJ1-2, with a possible D match to TRBD1 (6 bases). The CDR3 covers 13 residues. Germline CDR1 MDHEN, CDR2 SYDVKM. Between the trimmed V and J ends, which lost 5 bases and 4 bases, there was a span of 11 bases. CDR3 sequence: CASSNTGPYGYTF. CDR3 coding DNA: TGTGCCAGCAGTAATACAGGGCCCTATGGCTACACCTTC.